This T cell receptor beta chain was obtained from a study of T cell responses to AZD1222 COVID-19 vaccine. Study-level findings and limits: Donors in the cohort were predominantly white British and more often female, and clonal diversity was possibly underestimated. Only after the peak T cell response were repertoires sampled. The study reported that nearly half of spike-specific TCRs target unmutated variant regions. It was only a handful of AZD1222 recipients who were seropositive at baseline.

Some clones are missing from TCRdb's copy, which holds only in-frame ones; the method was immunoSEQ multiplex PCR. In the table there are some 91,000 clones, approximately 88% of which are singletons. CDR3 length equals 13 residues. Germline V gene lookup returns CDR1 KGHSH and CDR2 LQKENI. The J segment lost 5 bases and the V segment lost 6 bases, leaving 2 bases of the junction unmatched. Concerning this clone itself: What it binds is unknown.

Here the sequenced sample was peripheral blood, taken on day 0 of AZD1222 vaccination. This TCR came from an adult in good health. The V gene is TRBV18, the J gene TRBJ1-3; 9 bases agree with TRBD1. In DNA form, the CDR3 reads TGTGCCAGCTCTGGGACAGGGAGAAACACCATATATTTT. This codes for CASSGTGRNTIYF.